This entry lists 29 T cell receptor beta chains sequenced from one sample in a study of T cells in Graves' hyperthyroidism and ophthalmopathy. Amplification targeted TCR beta CDR3 regions from RNA transcripts. Carried out on the TCR CDR3, a first-round RT-PCR used the HTBI primer set. Using its own MiXCR run on the multiplex PCR reads, TCRdb lists one record per CDR3 protein. The data contain 450,000 to 650,000 distinct CDR3 sequences, 20% to 25% of them seen just once; the ten biggest clones take up approximately 26%. The sample taken for sequencing was blood. All receptors come from a man younger than 30 with Graves' hyperthyroidism.

The chain has TRBV6-2 or TRBV6-3 and TRBJ2-7, with D perhaps assigned TRBD1 or TRBD2 (6 bases each). Per the germline V gene, CDR1 is MNHEY and CDR2 is SVGEGT. V was clipped by 6 bases and J by 5 bases, with 17 bases between them. The CDR3 is 14 residues long. CDR3 sequence reads: CASRERGRSDEQYF. The CDR3 nucleotides read TGTGCCAGCAGGGAACGGGGGCGGTCGGACGAGCAGTACTTC.

This clonotype was counted at least ten times. The chain recombines TRBV12-3 or TRBV12-4 with TRBJ2-2, with TRBD1 matching over 8 bases. With 2 bases clipped from V and 4 bases from J, the junction kept 0 bases outside the gene matches. The CDR3 is 14 amino acids. CDR3 nucleotide sequence: TGTGCCAGCAGTTTAACAGGGGGCACCGGGGAGCTGTTTTTT. Its protein product is CASSLTGGTGELFF.

The V gene is TRBV6-1, the J gene TRBJ2-5; 10 nucleotides align to TRBD1. Germline CDR1 MNHNS, CDR2 SASEGT. Losses at the gene ends were 5 bases for V and 5 bases for J; bases not matched to a gene: 8. CDR3 length: 15 amino acids. This CDR3 is CASSPRQGALETQYF. The CDR3 DNA is TGTGCCAGCAGTCCGAGACAGGGGGCTTTGGAGACCCAGTACTTC.

The rearrangement links TRBV28 to TRBJ1-5, with 8 bases aligning to TRBD1. V lost 3 bases and J lost 0; bases outside the gene matches: 4. This CDR3 contains 16 residues. Germline CDR1 reads MDHEN; CDR2 reads SYDVKM. The CDR3 loop is CASSFGQGLSNQPQHF. CDR3 bases: TGTGCCAGCAGTTTCGGACAGGGACTTAGCAATCAGCCCCAGCATTTT.

This clonotype was found many times. This chain connects TRBV12-3 or TRBV12-4 to TRBJ1-2; the D is unclear. The CDR3 sequence is 13 residues long. V lost 3 bases to trimming and J lost 4 bases, with 9 bases between them. In nucleotides, the CDR3 is TGTGCCAGCAGTTTGAGTGGCGGCTATGGCTACACCTTC. It yields the protein CASSLSGGYGYTF.

The CDR3 reads CASSPDKWGNQPQHF. Here the CDR3 DNA reads TGTGCCAGCAGTCCGGACAAGTGGGGCAATCAGCCCCAGCATTTT. V and J are TRBV6-1 and TRBJ1-5; tentatively, D is TRBD1 (5 bases). The CDR3 sequence is 15 residues long. Germline CDR1 and CDR2: MNHNS and SASEGT. Between the trimmed V and J ends, which lost 5 bases and 2 bases, there was a span of 13 bases.

The gene calls are TRBV6-2 or TRBV6-3 and TRBJ2-6; no clear D. This CDR3 has 14 amino acids. Germline V lookup: CDR1 MNHEY, CDR2 SVGEGT. V was shortened by 8 bases and J by 0 bases, with 8 bases between the two germline ends. The CDR3 reads CASGIASGANVLTF. The CDR3 DNA reads as TGTGCCAGCGGGATCGCCTCTGGGGCCAACGTCCTGACTTTC.

This clonotype was detected many times. The genes are TRBV20-1 and TRBJ2-7, with D possibly being TRBD1 (5 bases). The V gene's germline CDR1 is DFQATT and CDR2 SNEGSKA (reference sequence). The CDR3 contains 12 residues. The germline V and J ends were trimmed by 6 bases and 0 bases, with 9 bases remaining between them. The CDR3 coding sequence is TGCAGTGCGCTGACAGACTCCTACGAGCAGTACTTC. Protein sequence: CSALTDSYEQYF.

There are many counts of this clonotype. The V gene is TRBV19, the J gene TRBJ1-5; possibly TRBD1 for D (6 bases). The CDR3 loop spans 13 amino acids. The germline V and J ends were trimmed by 10 bases and 4 bases, with 14 bases remaining between them. Germline CDR1 reads LNHDA; CDR2 reads SQIVND (reference sequence). Here the CDR3 DNA reads TGTGCCACTTCGGACAGTTTGAATCAGCCCCAGCATTTT. Translating it yields CATSDSLNQPQHF.

This clonotype has more than one count but fewer than ten. The conserved closing phenylalanine or tryptophan is absent in this CDR3, likely reflecting a read error. It is unclear where the CDR3 begins or ends on the DNA, so no DNA is shown, and the CDR3 is as TCRdb lists it. This CDR3 reads CASSSSSAGQGYGYRL. V gene TRBV12-3 or TRBV12-4 combines with J gene TRBJ1-2; the D call of TRBD1 is as the table states it, not checked on the DNA. The CDR3 region is 16 residues in length, termini included.

This clonotype showed up many times. J is TRBJ2-5 and V is TRBV5-1, with D maybe TRBD2 (6 bases). CDR3 length equals 14 residues. Germline assignment: CDR1 SGHRS and CDR2 YFSETQ. The V end was cut by 4 bases, the J end by 2 bases, with 12 bases between. CDR3 DNA: TGCGCCAGCAGCCCGACTAGTGCTCAAGAGACCCAGTACTTC. This encodes CASSPTSAQETQYF. Looking up the rest from reference TRBV5-1 and TRBJ2-5 gives the full variable domain: KAGVTQTPRYLIKTRGQQVTLSCSPISGHRSVSWYQQTPGQGLQFLFEYFSETQRNKGNFPGRFSGRQFSNSRSEMNVSTLELGDSALYLCASSPTSAQETQYFGPGTRLLVL.

The V call is TRBV10-3, the J call TRBJ2-5; D perhaps matches TRBD2 (6 bases). The CDR3 has 13 amino acids. The V gene's germline CDR1 is ENHRY and CDR2 SYGVKD. V shed 4 bases and J shed 3 bases, with 9 bases lying between them. CDR3 region: CAISGRDKETQYF. CDR3 nucleotides: TGTGCCATCAGTGGGAGGGATAAAGAGACCCAGTACTTC.

The chain uses TRBV20-1 and TRBJ1-1; no clear D gene. V was trimmed by 3 bases and J by 0 bases, leaving 8 bases between them. CDR3 length equals 13 residues. Germline lookup yields CDR1 DFQATT and CDR2 SNEGSKA (reference sequence). The CDR3: CSASSRLNTEAFF. CDR3 sequence (DNA): TGCAGTGCTAGTTCCAGGTTGAACACTGAAGCTTTCTTT.

This clonotype was counted at least ten times. The V call is TRBV12-3 or TRBV12-4, the J call TRBJ1-1; 10 bases fit TRBD1. The V gene end was trimmed by 6 bases and the J gene end by 3 bases; junction bases not matched to a gene: 4. CDR3 length: 14 amino acids. CDR3 region: CASRTGGADTEAFF. CDR3 nucleotides: TGTGCCAGCAGGACAGGGGGCGCCGACACTGAAGCTTTCTTT.

This clonotype was detected ten times or more. This chain connects TRBV20-1 to TRBJ2-5, with TRBD2 matching over 9 bases. CDR1 is DFQATT, CDR2 SNEGSKA, per germline (reference sequence). The CDR3 extends over 16 amino acids. V gave up 0 bases and J gave up 2 bases; unmatched junction bases: 7. The CDR3 protein is CSARDLGGGDQETQYF. The CDR3 DNA sequence: TGCAGTGCTAGAGATCTGGGCGGGGGGGATCAAGAGACCCAGTACTTC.

This clonotype occurred many times. The V gene is TRBV9, the J gene TRBJ1-2; no definite D call. The length of the CDR3 is 15 residues. Per the germline V gene, CDR1 is SGDLS and CDR2 is YYNGEE. V lost 2 bases and J 2 bases, leaving 13 bases between the germline ends. CDR3 in DNA: TGTGCCAGCAGCGTGGGAGTATACCCCAACTATGGCTACACCTTC. Encoded protein: CASSVGVYPNYGYTF.

The chain joins TRBV12-3 or TRBV12-4 to TRBJ2-2, with TRBD2 matching 8 bases. This CDR3 is 15 amino acids long. With 7 bases clipped from V and 5 bases from J, the junction kept 9 bases outside the gene matches. In DNA form, the CDR3 reads TGTGCCAGCAAGGCGCGGGGGGCCCAGACCGGGGAGCTGTTTTTT. Translation: CASKARGAQTGELFF.

This clonotype was counted ten times or more. The CDR3 loop is CASSYAGTGYSPLHF. The CDR3 nucleotides are TGTGCCAGCAGTTACGCCGGGACAGGGTACTCACCCCTCCACTTT. The chain is built from TRBV6-5 and TRBJ1-6; 9 bases are a match to TRBD1. The CDR3 is 15 amino acids. V lost 2 bases to trimming and J lost 10 bases; unmatched junction nucleotides: 6. Germline CDR1 MNHEY, CDR2 SVGAGI.

This clonotype was detected many times. The rearrangement joins TRBV30 to TRBJ1-1; unclear D gene. Germline V CDR1 and CDR2: GTSNPN, SVGIG (reference sequence). The V end was cut by 1 base, the J end by 2 bases, with 8 bases between. The CDR3 consists of 13 residues. CDR3 residues: CAWSAYANTEAFF. The DNA of the CDR3 is TGTGCCTGGAGTGCCTACGCTAACACTGAAGCTTTCTTT.

At least ten counts were recorded for this clonotype. This chain uses TRBV20-1 with TRBJ1-1, with D possibly matching TRBD1 (5 bases). V shed 5 bases and J shed 8 bases, with 21 bases lying between them. The germline V gene has CDR1 DFQATT and CDR2 SNEGSKA (reference sequence). The CDR3 is 14 amino acids. The CDR3 DNA sequence: TGCAGTGCTTCTCCGGGACTCCTCGAGTCAGAAGCTTTCTTT. It translates to CSASPGLLESEAFF.

J is TRBJ1-1 and V is TRBV7-9; D is unclear. CDR1 is SEHNR and CDR2 is FQNEAQ in the germline V gene (reference sequence). The CDR3 is 13 residues long. Trimming cost V 8 bases and J 1 base, with 11 bases left between them. The CDR3 protein is CASGKPSNTEAFF. The CDR3 coding sequence is TGTGCCAGCGGCAAGCCCTCGAACACTGAAGCTTTCTTT.

In this sample, this clonotype turned up a few times. The V and J genes are TRBV12-3 or TRBV12-4 and TRBJ2-4; D gene uncertain. The CDR3 has 14 residues. Trimming shortened V by 3 bases and J by 1 base, and 7 bases separated the two germline ends. The CDR3 region is CASSLLGAKNIQYF. CDR3 coding DNA: TGTGCCAGCAGTTTGTTGGGGGCCAAAAACATTCAGTACTTC.

The chain employs TRBV27 and TRBJ2-7; D is uncertain. V lost 5 bases and J 0 bases, leaving 14 bases between the germline ends. Germline values: CDR1 MNHEY, CDR2 SMNVEV (reference sequence). The CDR3 runs 15 residues. CDR3 loop: CASSPRTDSSYEQYF. The CDR3 DNA is TGTGCCAGCAGTCCCCGGACCGATAGCTCCTACGAGCAGTACTTC.

About this clonotype: A junction boundary mismatches the germline segment, possibly from a read error. The chain is built from TRBV12-3 or TRBV12-4 and TRBJ1-1; D is uncertain. The CDR3 has 13 residues. CDR3 sequence reads: CAISSPMNTEAFF. CDR3 nucleotide sequence: TGTGCCATCAGTTCGCCGATGAACACTGAAGCTTTCTTT.

Only a few counts were recorded for this clonotype. The chain joins TRBV28 to TRBJ2-2; 7 bases match TRBD1. This CDR3 has 16 amino acids. Losses at the gene ends were 7 bases for V and 0 bases for J; bases not matched to a gene: 8. The germline gives CDR1 MDHEN, CDR2 SYDVKM. Here the CDR3 DNA reads TGTGCCAGCATTAGACAAGGGACAGCGAACACCGGGGAGCTGTTTTTT. This sequence encodes CASIRQGTANTGELFF.

The table lists this clonotype with many counts. The V call is TRBV6-5, the J call TRBJ1-1; D may be TRBD1 (5 bases). V was shortened by 2 bases and J by 4 bases, with 11 bases between the two germline ends. Germline CDR1 and CDR2: MNHEY and SVGAGI. The CDR3 loop spans 14 amino acids. CDR3 DNA: TGTGCCAGCAGTTACCGGGACCTCAGCACTGAAGCTTTCTTT. Translating it yields CASSYRDLSTEAFF.

This clonotype was counted a few times. This rearrangement joins TRBV20-1 to TRBJ2-5; 15 bases agree with TRBD2. CDR1 and CDR2 from the germline V gene are DFQATT and SNEGSKA (reference sequence). After removal of 5 bases from V and 6 bases from J, the junction contained 1 base not matched to a gene. The CDR3 is 13 residues long. CDR3 in DNA: TGCAGTGCTGGGACTAGCGGGAGGAAGACCCAGTACTTC. This gives the protein CSAGTSGRKTQYF.

The gene calls are TRBV12-3 or TRBV12-4 and TRBJ1-2; D call uncertain. The CDR3 is 16 amino acids. The V end was cut by 4 bases, the J end by 1 base, with 16 bases between. For the CDR3, the DNA is TGTGCCAGCAGTTACTCCGGGAGACTCATTAACTATGGCTACACCTTC. Translated, it gives CASSYSGRLINYGYTF.

This clonotype was recorded many times. This chain uses TRBV12-5 with TRBJ1-5; no definite D call. V was shortened by 2 bases and J by 4 bases, with 9 bases between the two germline ends. This CDR3 region has 14 residues. The V gene's germline CDR1 is LGHNT and CDR2 FRNRAP. In DNA form, the CDR3 reads TGTGCTAGTGGTTTGCCGGGCCGGAATCAGCCCCAGCATTTT. Amino acids: CASGLPGRNQPQHF.